The next 8 T cell receptor beta chains were all read from a single sample in a study of Graves' ophthalmopathy and Graves' hyperthyroidism. As the template, RNA transcripts were used to amplify TCR beta CDR3 regions. The library came from an HTBI-primed first-round RT-PCR and a second-round multiplex PCR. From the multiplex PCR reads, TCRdb called clonotypes with MiXCR, one entry per CDR3 protein. This sample has about 220,000 distinct CDR3 sequences; 20% to 25% occur once, and the top ten carry approximately 40%. Sequences were obtained from peripheral blood. These receptor sequences come from a woman between 50 and 59 years old with Graves' ophthalmopathy.

The sample holds one count of this clonotype. The CDR3 reads CSAKGLPTYEQYF. The CDR3 DNA sequence: TGCAGTGCTAAGGGACTTCCCACCTACGAGCAGTACTTC. The chain couples TRBV20-1 to TRBJ2-7; D perhaps matches TRBD2 (6 bases). Trimming removed 4 bases from V and 2 bases from J, with 12 bases in between. Germline CDR1 is DFQATT and CDR2 is SNEGSKA (reference sequence). This CDR3 has 13 residues.

This clonotype was picked up many times. The V gene is TRBV6-4, the J gene TRBJ2-7, with 8 bases matching TRBD2. The V gene end was trimmed by 0 bases and the J gene end by 6 bases; junction bases not matched to a gene: 1. There are 13 residues in the CDR3. Germline V lookup: CDR1 MRHNA, CDR2 SNTAGT. The CDR3 nucleotides read TGTGCCAGCAGTGACTCCGGGACTAGCGAGCAGTACTTC. Translated: CASSDSGTSEQYF.

This chain connects TRBV12-3 or TRBV12-4 to TRBJ1-5; TRBD1 aligns across 7 bases. The V and J ends lost 2 bases and 4 bases, in that order; junction bases with no gene match: 8. This CDR3 comprises 16 residues. CDR3 DNA: TGTGCCAGCAGTTTATGGACGGGACAGAGTAATCAGCCCCAGCATTTT. It yields the protein CASSLWTGQSNQPQHF.

This clonotype has a count of ten or more. V is TRBV24-1 and J is TRBJ2-2; TRBD2 aligns across 14 bases. V trimming: 3 bases; J trimming: 2 bases; junction bases outside the gene matches: 13. The CDR3 runs 21 residues. Germline assignment: CDR1 KGHDR and CDR2 SFDVKD. The CDR3 protein is CATSDPSGTSGSWLNTGELFF. In DNA, the CDR3 is TGTGCCACCAGTGATCCCTCCGGGACTAGCGGGAGTTGGCTTAACACCGGGGAGCTGTTTTTT.

This clonotype was counted ten times or more. This rearrangement joins TRBV6-1 to TRBJ2-3, with D possibly matching TRBD2 (6 bases). Per the germline V gene, CDR1 is MNHNS and CDR2 is SASEGT. The CDR3 runs 15 residues. Between the trimmed V and J ends, which lost 5 bases and 3 bases, there was a span of 15 bases. CDR3 nucleotide sequence: TGTGCCAGCAGTCCGCAACTGACTAGGACAGATACGCAGTATTTT. Translation: CASSPQLTRTDTQYF.

This clonotype was picked up many times. A much larger clone differs by one base, so this may be a read error. The chain couples TRBV7-9 to TRBJ2-5, with D perhaps assigned TRBD1 or TRBD2 (5 bases each). V lost 4 bases and J 4 bases, leaving 16 bases between the germline ends. Germline V gene sequence: CDR1 SEHNR, CDR2 FQNEAQ (reference sequence). CDR3 length: 15 amino acids. This CDR3 is CASSWQGRKAETQYF. The CDR3 DNA sequence: TGTGCCAGCAGCTGGCAGGGACGAAAGGCAGAGACCCAGTACTTC.

This clonotype was observed many times. The rearrangement joins TRBV6-5 to TRBJ2-2; TRBD1 is a possible D gene (5 bases). Germline V gene lookup returns CDR1 MNHEY and CDR2 SVGAGI. Deletions cut 6 bases from V and 7 bases from J, with 12 bases between. The CDR3 totals 13 residues. CDR3: CASRLDSFGELFF. CDR3 in DNA: TGTGCCAGCAGACTCGACAGTTTCGGGGAGCTGTTTTTT.

Many counts were recorded for this clonotype. The junction and the germline gene differ at one end; a read error may be behind it. This chain joins TRBV6-1 and TRBJ1-5; 12 nucleotides align to TRBD1. This CDR3 comprises 17 residues. Looked up from germline, CDR1 is MNHNS and CDR2 is SASEGT. Here the CDR3 reads CASTEMSGTGGDQPQHF. The CDR3 DNA sequence: TGTGCCAGCACTGAAATGTCCGGGACAGGGGGCGATCAGCCCCAGCATTTT.